This TCR beta chain was captured in a study (dated by TCRdb to about 2015). The study in broad terms: Whether tumor-infiltrating Tregs in breast cancer are recruited from blood Tregs or converted in situ from other CD4+ T cell subsets was tested.

In the case of this clonotype: What this receptor recognizes is not known. One base away there is no much larger clone; base qualities are not given.

Full-length TCR variable regions were amplified by 5' RACE PCR with constant-region reverse primers, and semi-nested PCR with Nested Universal Primer A was subsequently performed. The ReliaPrep RNA Cell Miniprep System was used to extract total RNA, which was then reverse transcribed into 5'RACE-ready cDNA with the SMARTer RACE 5'/3' Kit. An Illumina MiSeq was used to sequence the full-length TCR alpha and beta libraries, which had been barcoded with multiplex adaptors. The source study handled its data this way. For each of nine subset-tissue groups, sequencing data from the five patients were combined, and the groups were compared by unsupervised clustering of TCR gene usage. The Morisita-Horn index was used to calculate repertoire similarity, with shared sequences weighted by how much each contributed to each repertoire. TCRdb reprocessed the public reads (quality trimming at Q25 with fastp, clone calling with MiXCR) and kept in-frame beta chains. CDR3 protein duplicates are merged, each entry listing the most common genes and DNA. TCRdb's processing, not the authors' own work, is the source of the V and J calls. This sample has around 9,000 distinct CDR3 sequences in its table, and about 70% of those were observed once. The ten biggest clones cover 3.5% to 5.5% of the sample.

The paper as a whole reports these results and caveats: The greatest overlap of tumor-infiltrating Treg TCR alpha and beta sequences was with tumor naive CD4+ T cells, followed next by blood naive CD4+ T cells. The larger-cohort validation was restricted to a single TCR beta V-J rearrangement rather than whole repertoires. The TCR gene usage of tumor memory CD4+ T cells clustered together with blood and lymph node memory CD4+ cells and with lymph node naive CD4+ cells.

The CDR3 covers 16 residues, taking in both the cysteine and the phenylalanine. Only the CDR3 DNA stays, 48 bases, in frame from base 1. The germline V gene provides CDR1 SGHTA and CDR2 FQGNSA. V lost 2 bases and J lost 0 bases; the stretch between them is 11 bases long. The Miltenyi Naive CD4+ T Cell Isolation kit was used to purify naive CD4+ T cells, and Tregs were depleted with CD25 microbeads. Tregs, naive and memory CD4+ T cells from tumor, blood and ipsilateral draining lymph nodes of about five breast cancer patients underwent full-length TCR alpha and beta sequencing. Tumor tissue and lymph nodes obtained from ipsilateral axillary dissection were perfused with PBS, minced and then digested with collagenase I and hyaluronidase. Sorted cell populations were confirmed by FACS to exceed 90% purity.

Sequenced: tumor-infiltrating naive CD4+ T cells sorted from the breast tumor. The sample's cell subset or site label, decoded: naive CD4+ T cells, CD4+CD45RA+CD25-. This sequence originates from a female donor with breast cancer. The chain uses TRBV7-2 and TRBJ1-3, and the D gene may be TRBD1, 5 bases matching. CDR3 reads: CASSLMGGGSGNTIYF. The sequenced DNA: TGTGCCAGCAGCTTAATGGGGGGTGGCTCTGGAAACACCATATATTTT.